Listed below are T cell receptor beta chains from one sample, sequenced in a study of T cell responses to AZD1222 COVID-19 vaccine. Produced via immunoSEQ multiplex PCR; TCRdb's table is partial and in-frame only. The profile shows about 120,000 clones, 85% to 90% of them singletons. Sample: peripheral blood, taken on day 0 of AZD1222 vaccination. The receptor source for this set is an adult in good health. Both conserved end residues are part of each CDR3. A D gene is named only where the DNA matches it firmly. For some rows the clone size is stated as once, few or many, or as a class when expanded; others skip it.

CDR3 length: 15; J gene: TRBJ2-1; clone size: -; D gene: TRBD2; V gene: TRBV13; CDR3 protein: CASSPSGRHYNEQFF; CDR3 DNA: TGTGCCAGCAGCCCTAGCGGGAGGCATTACAATGAGCAGTTCTTC
CDR3 length: 14; J gene: TRBJ2-3; clone size: -; D gene: -; V gene: TRBV12-2; CDR3 protein: CASRLARNPDTQYF; CDR3 DNA: TGTGCAAGTCGCTTAGCGAGAAACCCAGATACGCAGTATTTT
CDR3 length: 13; J gene: TRBJ1-4; clone size: -; D gene: -; V gene: TRBV5-1; CDR3 protein: CASSLATDEKLFF; CDR3 DNA: TGCGCCAGCAGCTTGGCGACAGATGAAAAACTGTTTTTT
CDR3 length: 13; J gene: TRBJ1-2; clone size: -; D gene: -; V gene: TRBV14; CDR3 protein: CASSLQTGGGYTF; CDR3 DNA: TGTGCCAGCAGCCTCCAGACAGGAGGTGGCTACACCTTC
CDR3 length: 18; J gene: TRBJ1-4; clone size: once; D gene: -; V gene: TRBV21-1; CDR3 protein: CASSKAGTGDFVGEKLFF; CDR3 DNA: TGTGCCAGCAGCAAAGCAGGGACAGGGGATTTCGTCGGCGAAAAACTGTTTTTT
CDR3 length: 14; J gene: TRBJ1-1; clone size: -; D gene: -; V gene: TRBV19; CDR3 protein: CASTSRGQNTEAFF; CDR3 DNA: TGTGCCAGTACAAGTCGGGGGCAGAACACTGAAGCTTTCTTT
CDR3 length: 15; J gene: TRBJ2-7; clone size: -; D gene: TRBD2; V gene: TRBV4-1; CDR3 protein: CASSVQRDLTYEQYF; CDR3 DNA: TGCGCCAGCAGCGTGCAGCGGGACTTAACCTACGAGCAGTACTTC
CDR3 length: 15; J gene: TRBJ1-2; clone size: few; D gene: TRBD1; V gene: TRBV6-6; CDR3 protein: CASSGGGQGTYGYTF; CDR3 DNA: TGTGCCAGCAGTGGGGGGGGACAGGGGACCTATGGCTACACCTTC
CDR3 length: 15; J gene: TRBJ2-3; clone size: -; D gene: -; V gene: TRBV2; CDR3 protein: CASSIQGGQTDTQYF; CDR3 DNA: TGTGCCAGCAGTATACAGGGTGGTCAGACAGATACGCAGTATTTT
CDR3 length: 16; J gene: TRBJ2-6; clone size: -; D gene: -; V gene: TRBV7-9; CDR3 protein: CASSLFSGPGANVLTF; CDR3 DNA: TGTGCCAGCAGCTTATTTAGCGGACCTGGGGCCAACGTCCTGACTTTC
CDR3 length: 16; J gene: TRBJ1-1; clone size: -; D gene: -; V gene: TRBV5-1; CDR3 protein: CASSPGGGHRGTEAFF; CDR3 DNA: TGCGCCAGCAGCCCGGGCGGGGGGCACCGAGGCACTGAAGCTTTCTTT
CDR3 length: 16; J gene: TRBJ2-2; clone size: -; D gene: -; V gene: TRBV18; CDR3 protein: CASSSQGGPTHGELFF; CDR3 DNA: TGTGCCAGCTCATCTCAGGGGGGCCCGACCCACGGGGAGCTGTTTTTT
CDR3 length: 12; J gene: TRBJ1-2; clone size: many; D gene: -; V gene: TRBV3-1/TRBV3-2; CDR3 protein: CASRTAEYGYTF; CDR3 DNA: TGTGCCAGCAGGACGGCAGAGTATGGCTACACCTTC
CDR3 length: 18; J gene: TRBJ1-3; clone size: -; D gene: TRBD1; V gene: TRBV6-1; CDR3 protein: CASSALGGTGDSGNTIYF; CDR3 DNA: TGTGCCAGCAGTGCCCTGGGGGGGACAGGGGATTCTGGAAACACCATATATTTT
CDR3 length: 16; J gene: TRBJ1-3; clone size: -; D gene: -; V gene: TRBV18; CDR3 protein: CASSPEGLASGNTIYF; CDR3 DNA: TGTGCCAGCTCACCTGAGGGACTCGCCTCTGGAAACACCATATATTTT
CDR3 length: 13; J gene: TRBJ1-2; clone size: -; D gene: -; V gene: TRBV6-5; CDR3 protein: CASSGGPPYGYTF; CDR3 DNA: TGTGCCAGCAGCGGAGGCCCTCCCTATGGCTACACCTTC
CDR3 length: 14; J gene: TRBJ2-1; clone size: -; D gene: TRBD1; V gene: TRBV10-2; CDR3 protein: CASRGGQGNNEQFF; CDR3 DNA: TGCGCCAGCAGGGGGGGACAGGGTAACAATGAGCAGTTCTTC
CDR3 length: 14; J gene: TRBJ1-2; clone size: -; D gene: TRBD1; V gene: TRBV7-9; CDR3 protein: CASSLSDRDYGYTF; CDR3 DNA: TGTGCCAGCAGCTTATCCGACAGGGATTATGGCTACACCTTC
CDR3 length: 16; J gene: TRBJ2-2; clone size: -; D gene: -; V gene: TRBV7-3; CDR3 protein: CASSLLGGPNTGELFF; CDR3 DNA: TGTGCCAGCAGCTTATTGGGGGGACCGAACACCGGGGAGCTGTTTTTT
CDR3 length: 13; J gene: TRBJ1-1; clone size: -; D gene: -; V gene: TRBV28; CDR3 protein: CASSQQPNTEAFF; CDR3 DNA: TGTGCCAGCAGCCAACAGCCTAACACTGAAGCTTTCTTT
CDR3 length: 13; J gene: TRBJ2-1; clone size: -; D gene: -; V gene: TRBV19; CDR3 protein: CASSVLVFNEQFF; CDR3 DNA: TGTGCCAGTAGTGTACTAGTTTTCAATGAGCAGTTCTTC
CDR3 length: 15; J gene: TRBJ1-1; clone size: -; D gene: TRBD1; V gene: TRBV28; CDR3 protein: CASSAPGQGNTEAFF; CDR3 DNA: TGTGCCAGCAGCGCCCCCGGACAGGGAAACACTGAAGCTTTCTTT
CDR3 length: 15; J gene: TRBJ1-5; clone size: -; D gene: TRBD1; V gene: TRBV6-5; CDR3 protein: CASSNRGFENQPQHF; CDR3 DNA: TGTGCCAGCAGTAACAGGGGTTTTGAGAATCAGCCCCAGCATTTT
CDR3 length: 18; J gene: TRBJ2-1; clone size: medium-sized; D gene: -; V gene: TRBV7-9; CDR3 protein: CASSSPPFWDKGGSEQFF; CDR3 DNA: TGTGCCAGCAGCTCGCCCCCCTTTTGGGACAAGGGAGGGAGTGAGCAGTTCTTC
CDR3 length: 14; J gene: TRBJ2-1; clone size: -; D gene: -; V gene: TRBV18; CDR3 protein: CASSPQSSYNEQFF; CDR3 DNA: TGTGCCAGCTCACCGCAGTCCTCCTACAATGAGCAGTTCTTC
CDR3 length: 15; J gene: TRBJ2-7; clone size: once; D gene: TRBD1; V gene: TRBV5-1; CDR3 protein: CASSLRGRQTYEQYF; CDR3 DNA: TGCGCCAGCAGCTTGAGGGGGCGCCAGACCTACGAGCAGTACTTC
CDR3 length: 15; J gene: TRBJ1-2; clone size: few; D gene: -; V gene: TRBV28; CDR3 protein: CASLKGGRGIYGYTF; CDR3 DNA: TGTGCCAGCCTAAAGGGAGGGCGGGGTATTTATGGCTACACCTTC
CDR3 length: 12; J gene: TRBJ1-5; clone size: -; D gene: -; V gene: TRBV10-2; CDR3 protein: CASSEPNQPQHF; CDR3 DNA: TGCGCCAGCAGTGAGCCTAATCAGCCCCAGCATTTT
CDR3 length: 17; J gene: TRBJ1-4; clone size: -; D gene: -; V gene: TRBV13; CDR3 protein: CASSLSPHRAVNEKLFF; CDR3 DNA: TGTGCCAGCAGCTTAAGTCCCCACAGGGCGGTAAATGAAAAACTGTTTTTT
CDR3 length: 15; J gene: TRBJ1-2; clone size: -; D gene: -; V gene: TRBV6-1; CDR3 protein: CASSEGAIGAYGYTF; CDR3 DNA: TGTGCCAGCAGCGAAGGGGCCATCGGGGCCTATGGCTACACCTTC
CDR3 length: 13; J gene: TRBJ1-2; clone size: -; D gene: -; V gene: TRBV19; CDR3 protein: CASSIRGAHGYTF; CDR3 DNA: TGTGCCAGTAGTATTCGGGGGGCGCATGGCTACACCTTC
CDR3 length: 13; J gene: TRBJ1-2; clone size: -; D gene: -; V gene: TRBV3-1/TRBV3-2; CDR3 protein: CASSQGGRGGYTF; CDR3 DNA: TGTGCCAGCAGCCAGGGGGGCAGGGGAGGCTACACCTTC
CDR3 length: 16; J gene: TRBJ1-1; clone size: many; D gene: TRBD1; V gene: TRBV15; CDR3 protein: CATSRAPGQGLGEAFF; CDR3 DNA: TGTGCCACCAGCAGGGCCCCGGGACAGGGTTTAGGTGAAGCTTTCTTT
CDR3 length: 16; J gene: TRBJ2-1; clone size: -; D gene: -; V gene: TRBV9; CDR3 protein: CASSPAGQAGYNEQFF; CDR3 DNA: TGTGCCAGCAGCCCGGCAGGACAAGCTGGATACAATGAGCAGTTCTTC
CDR3 length: 13; J gene: TRBJ1-4; clone size: -; D gene: -; V gene: TRBV18; CDR3 protein: CASRERESEKLFF; CDR3 DNA: TGTGCCAGCCGCGAAAGGGAATCGGAAAAACTGTTTTTT
CDR3 length: 15; J gene: TRBJ2-1; clone size: -; D gene: TRBD2; V gene: TRBV5-1; CDR3 protein: CASSLTSGSYSEQFF; CDR3 DNA: TGCGCCAGCAGCTTAACTAGCGGGAGCTACAGTGAGCAGTTCTTC
CDR3 length: 15; J gene: TRBJ2-1; clone size: -; D gene: TRBD2; V gene: TRBV5-1; CDR3 protein: CASSPLAGVSNEQFF; CDR3 DNA: TGCGCCAGCAGCCCCCTAGCGGGAGTCAGCAATGAGCAGTTCTTC
CDR3 length: 16; J gene: TRBJ2-2; clone size: once; D gene: -; V gene: TRBV5-1; CDR3 protein: CASVKTGTTNTGELFF; CDR3 DNA: TGCGCCAGCGTGAAAACCGGGACAACGAACACCGGGGAGCTGTTTTTT